These 23 T cell receptor beta chains were sequenced from one sample in a study of T cell responses to AZD1222 COVID-19 vaccine. Assay used: immunoSEQ multiplex PCR; TCRdb lists only in-frame clones, some missing. The table records approximately 94,000 clones, around 89% of them present only once. The specimen comprised peripheral blood, sampled on day 0 of AZD1222 vaccination. The source of these receptors is an adult in good health.

This clone occurred once. The rearrangement uses TRBV9 and TRBJ2-1, with 9 bases identical to TRBD2. V was clipped by 1 base and J by 6 bases; unmatched bases: 8. CDR1 and CDR2 (germline): SGDLS, YYNGEE. CDR3 length equals 16 residues. The DNA for the CDR3 is TGTGCCAGCAGCGTAATGCCGGGACTAGCTGGCAATGAGCAGTTCTTC. Translation: CASSVMPGLAGNEQFF.

This clone was recorded once. The chain links TRBV6-5 to TRBJ1-6, with D unresolved. The length of the CDR3 is 16 residues. V gave up 0 bases and J gave up 0 bases, with 6 bases separating them. The V gene's germline CDR1 is MNHEY and CDR2 SVGAGI. CDR3 coding DNA: TGTGCCAGCAGTTACTCAAGCGACTCCTATAATTCACCCCTCCACTTT. Its protein product is CASSYSSDSYNSPLHF.

The chain employs TRBV5-4 and TRBJ1-1; D possibly corresponds to TRBD1 (5 bases). Germline assignment: CDR1 SGHNT and CDR2 YYREEE (reference sequence). With 4 bases removed from V and 4 bases from J, the gap between germline ends came to 20 bases. The CDR3 sequence is 16 residues long. Here the CDR3 reads CASSEGGVGGTTEAFF. DNA for the CDR3: TGTGCCAGCAGCGAGGGAGGAGTAGGTGGGACCACTGAAGCTTTCTTT.

The chain joins TRBV27 to TRBJ2-1, with D maybe TRBD1 (5 bases). This CDR3 has 17 amino acids. The germline gives CDR1 MNHEY, CDR2 SMNVEV (reference sequence). V lost 3 bases and J 3 bases, leaving 18 bases between the germline ends. The CDR3: CASSFKQETARYNEQFF. For the CDR3, the DNA is TGTGCCAGCAGTTTCAAACAGGAAACGGCCCGCTACAATGAGCAGTTCTTC.

The chain recombines TRBV6-5 with TRBJ1-1; 9 nucleotides line up with TRBD1. The V gene's germline CDR1 is MNHEY and CDR2 SVGAGI. V dropped 11 bases and J dropped 8; count of bases not matched to a gene: 12. The CDR3 extends over 13 amino acids. The DNA of the CDR3 is TGTGCCTCGACAACGGGACAGGGACTAGAAGCTTTCTTT. This codes for CASTTGQGLEAFF.

The chain has TRBV27 and TRBJ2-5; the match to TRBD2 covers 7 bases. CDR1 MNHEY and CDR2 SMNVEV come from the germline V gene (reference sequence). V dropped 6 bases and J dropped 5; count of bases not matched to a gene: 6. The CDR3 has 13 amino acids. CDR3 sequence: CASRSGMEETQYF. The CDR3 DNA sequence: TGTGCCAGCAGAAGCGGGATGGAGGAGACCCAGTACTTC.

The V gene is TRBV5-6, the J gene TRBJ1-6; 10 nucleotides align to TRBD1. This CDR3 is built from 15 residues. V lost 5 bases, J lost 10 bases, and 9 bases stayed unmatched. Germline V gene data show CDR1 as SGHDT and CDR2 as YYEEEE. DNA for the CDR3: TGTGCCAGCAGTATGAGACAGGGGGCCGGCTCACCCCTCCACTTT. Translating it yields CASSMRQGAGSPLHF.

The chain is built from TRBV28 and TRBJ2-7; 10 bases match TRBD2. This CDR3 is built from 14 residues. V was clipped by 3 bases and J by 7 bases; unmatched bases: 6. Germline loops: CDR1 MDHEN, CDR2 SYDVKM. The CDR3 loop is CASSFLAGASEQYF. In DNA form, the CDR3 reads TGTGCCAGCAGTTTCCTAGCGGGGGCGAGTGAGCAGTACTTC.

The chain couples TRBV4-3 to TRBJ2-1, with unresolved D. Germline CDR1 reads LGHNA; CDR2 reads YSLEER. V lost 1 base to trimming and J lost 5 bases, with 9 bases between them. The length of the CDR3 is 14 residues. The CDR3 spells CASSQGAGNNEQFF. In DNA form, the CDR3 reads TGCGCCAGCAGCCAAGGAGCAGGAAACAATGAGCAGTTCTTC.

This chain connects TRBV5-1 to TRBJ2-7; a weak D match, TRBD2 (6 bases). With 0 bases removed from V and 7 bases from J, the gap between germline ends came to 14 bases. Germline assignment: CDR1 SGHRS and CDR2 YFSETQ. This CDR3 contains 14 residues. DNA of the CDR3: TGCGCCAGCAGCTTGGTTAGCGGACCCGGGGAGCAGTACTTC. Protein sequence: CASSLVSGPGEQYF.

The chain combines TRBV12-3 or TRBV12-4 with TRBJ2-2, with D possibly TRBD1 on 5 matching bases. V lost 10 bases and J 6 bases, leaving 15 bases between the germline ends. The CDR3 extends over 13 amino acids. CDR3 loop: CAITWGEAGELFF. The CDR3 DNA reads as TGTGCCATTACTTGGGGCGAGGCCGGGGAGCTGTTTTTT.

This chain joins TRBV7-9 and TRBJ1-5; possibly TRBD1 for D (6 bases). CDR1 is SEHNR, CDR2 FQNEAQ, per germline (reference sequence). The CDR3 loop spans 15 amino acids. Deletions cut 6 bases from V and 6 bases from J, with 18 bases between. Here the CDR3 DNA reads TGTGCCAGCAGTAACGGACCGGGGGGCACTCAGCCCCAGCATTTT. Its protein product is CASSNGPGGTQPQHF.

V gene TRBV3-1 (or the pseudogene TRBV3-2) combines with J gene TRBJ2-1, with 8 bases aligning to TRBD2. This CDR3 comprises 16 residues. The junction had 9 bases not matched to a gene; V was cut back by 4 bases and J by 4 bases. In germline, CDR1 is LGHDT, CDR2 YNNKEL (reference sequence). For the CDR3, the DNA is TGTGCCAGCAGCCGAGAGACGGGAGGGTCTTACAATGAGCAGTTCTTC. As protein: CASSRETGGSYNEQFF.

V gene TRBV9 combines with J gene TRBJ2-3; D remains unclear. V gave up 0 bases and J gave up 4 bases, with 6 bases separating them. CDR3 length equals 13 residues. From germline, CDR1 is SGDLS and CDR2 YYNGEE. The chain's CDR3 is CASSVEWADTQYF. CDR3 coding DNA: TGTGCCAGCAGCGTAGAGTGGGCAGATACGCAGTATTTT.

V gene TRBV28 combines with J gene TRBJ1-1; 7 bases are shared with TRBD1. Germline values: CDR1 MDHEN, CDR2 SYDVKM. The CDR3 consists of 14 residues. V was clipped by 4 bases and J by 11 bases; unmatched bases: 13. CDR3 region: CASSSSDRVDSAFF. The CDR3 DNA follows: TGTGCCAGCAGTTCAAGTGACAGGGTAGACTCGGCTTTCTTT.

This clone appeared a few times. The chain joins TRBV21-1 to TRBJ1-4. TRBV21-1 is listed as a pseudogene. This CDR3 contains 16 residues. DNA for the CDR3: TGTGCCAGCAGCAAAGTGGGAGGGGCGGGTTATGAAAAACTGTTTTTT. Its protein is CASSKVGGAGYEKLFF.

This chain uses TRBV9 with TRBJ1-1; 7 nucleotides line up with TRBD1. Germline loops: CDR1 SGDLS, CDR2 YYNGEE. V lost 3 bases, J lost 1 base, and 3 bases stayed unmatched. This CDR3 contains 14 residues. CDR3 DNA: TGTGCCAGCAGCGCGGGACAGAGGAACACTGAAGCTTTCTTT. Its translation: CASSAGQRNTEAFF.

The count of this clone is one. The J gene is TRBJ1-1, the V gene TRBV27; possible D gene TRBD1, 5 bases. The CDR3 is 14 residues long. V was clipped by 7 bases and J by 1 base, with 13 bases between them. From germline, CDR1 is MNHEY and CDR2 SMNVEV (reference sequence). CDR3 sequence: CASTPSGTNTEAFF. CDR3 nucleotides: TGTGCCAGCACCCCATCGGGGACGAACACTGAAGCTTTCTTT.

The gene calls are TRBV12-3 or TRBV12-4 and TRBJ1-1; maybe TRBD1 (5 bases). Trimming left V 1 base short and J 4 bases short, with 7 bases between. The CDR3 consists of 13 residues. This CDR3 is CASSLEDSTEAFF. The CDR3 coding sequence is TGTGCCAGCAGTTTAGAAGACAGCACTGAAGCTTTCTTT.

This chain joins TRBV29-1 and TRBJ2-3; D may be TRBD2 (6 bases). V lost 4 bases to trimming and J lost 5 bases, with 22 bases between them. The CDR3 has 16 amino acids. CDR1 SQVTM and CDR2 ANQGSEA come from the germline V gene. CDR3 sequence: CSVGVGGTNRGDTQYF. For the CDR3, the DNA is TGCAGCGTTGGGGTGGGCGGGACCAACCGGGGAGATACGCAGTATTTT.

The chain carries TRBV4-2 and TRBJ2-5; 12 nucleotides line up with TRBD2. V lost 1 base, J lost 5 bases, and 5 bases stayed unmatched. The CDR3 is 16 amino acids. Germline values: CDR1 LGHNA, CDR2 YNFKEQ. The CDR3 reads CASSQGLAGVGETQYF. The DNA for the CDR3 is TGTGCCAGCAGCCAAGGACTAGCGGGAGTTGGGGAGACCCAGTACTTC.

In this sample, this clone turned up once. The chain uses TRBV4-3 and TRBJ2-7; D is perhaps TRBD1 (6 bases). The CDR3 covers 15 residues. Looked up from germline, CDR1 is LGHNA and CDR2 is YSLEER. V shed 0 bases and J shed 4 bases, with 13 bases lying between them. The CDR3: CASSQDRTVGYEQYF. The CDR3 bases are TGCGCCAGCAGCCAAGATCGGACAGTCGGGTACGAGCAGTACTTC.

This chain joins TRBV7-2 and TRBJ2-5; D gene ambiguous. CDR1 SGHTA and CDR2 FQGNSA come from the germline V gene. V was clipped by 5 bases and J by 4 bases, with 8 bases between them. The CDR3 length is 12 residues. The CDR3 reads CASSALSETQYF. The CDR3 nucleotides are TGTGCCAGCAGCGCGCTATCAGAGACCCAGTACTTC. Based on the CDR3 plus reference TRBV7-2 and TRBJ2-5, the full variable domain is GAGVSQSPSNKVTEKGKDVELRCDPISGHTALYWYRQSLGQGLEFLIYFQGNSAPDKSGLPSDRFSAERTGGSVSTLTIQRTQQEDSAVYLCASSALSETQYFGPGTRLLVL.